A selection of T cell receptor beta chains follows, all from one sample in a study of blood T cell repertoires in COVID-19. Sequencing was performed with immunoSEQ multiplex PCR; in TCRdb, only in-frame clones are kept and a portion is missing. The sample consists of some 190,000 clones, roughly 84% of them appearing once. The sequenced sample was PBMCs or T cells enriched from blood (not recorded which). Receptors originate from a woman aged 25 to 45 who had recovered from COVID-19. The CDR3 runs from the conserved cysteine through the conserved F or W. A D gene is named only where the DNA matches it firmly. Where a row states a size, it is once, few, many or the class of an expanded clone; other rows omit it.

v_call	j_call	clone_size	d_call	cdr3_aa	cdr3_nt
TRBV2	TRBJ2-3	NA	TRBD2	CATSGLAATDTQYF	TGTGCCACCTCGGGACTAGCGGCCACAGATACGCAGTATTTT
TRBV5-1	TRBJ2-1	NA	NA	CASSLTGNSYNEQFF	TGCGCCAGCAGCTTGACAGGAAATTCCTACAATGAGCAGTTCTTC
TRBV28	TRBJ1-2	once	NA	CASSLGGKNYGYTF	TGTGCCAGCAGTCTGGGGGGGAAAAACTATGGCTACACCTTC
TRBV25-1	TRBJ2-7	once	NA	CASSEVNEGSYEQYF	TGTGCCAGCAGTGAAGTCAATGAGGGCTCCTACGAGCAGTACTTC
TRBV19	TRBJ2-5	NA	NA	CASSPMTGRETQYF	TGTGCCAGTAGTCCAATGACAGGAAGGGAGACCCAGTACTTC
TRBV5-4	TRBJ2-1	NA	NA	CASSLVRTESNEQFF	TGTGCCAGCAGCTTGGTCAGGACAGAGTCCAATGAGCAGTTCTTC
TRBV2	TRBJ1-2	once	NA	CASDLGSWGYTF	TGTGCCAGCGATTTGGGGAGTTGGGGCTACACCTTC
TRBV11-3	TRBJ2-4	NA	NA	CASSLYGRLGDIQYF	TGTGCCAGCAGCTTATACGGCCGCCTAGGGGACATTCAGTACTTC
TRBV11-3	TRBJ2-2	NA	TRBD1	CASSRTGGSGELFF	TGTGCCAGCAGCCGGACAGGGGGGTCCGGGGAGCTGTTTTTT
TRBV19	TRBJ1-5	NA	TRBD1	CASHSPRDSSNQPQHF	TGTGCCAGCCACTCTCCCCGGGACAGTAGCAATCAGCCCCAGCATTTT
TRBV20-1	TRBJ1-2	NA	NA	CSASLQGGLPIGYTF	TGCAGTGCTAGTTTGCAGGGAGGCCTCCCTATTGGCTACACCTTC
TRBV30	TRBJ1-5	NA	NA	CAWSPHSNQPQHF	TGTGCCTGGAGTCCCCATAGCAATCAGCCCCAGCATTTT
TRBV6-5	TRBJ2-1	NA	TRBD2	CASRPSGGAYEQFF	TGTGCCAGCAGGCCTAGCGGGGGGGCCTATGAGCAGTTCTTC
TRBV27	TRBJ1-1	NA	TRBD1	CASRGTGRNTEAFF	TGTGCCAGCAGAGGGACAGGGCGGAACACTGAAGCTTTCTTT
TRBV11-2	TRBJ2-3	NA	TRBD1	CASSLGLQGANTQYF	TGTGCCAGCAGCTTAGGTCTCCAGGGGGCAAATACGCAGTATTTT
TRBV5-1	TRBJ2-3	NA	NA	CASRRVPLATIDTQYF	TGCGCCAGCAGGAGGGTCCCCTTAGCAACTATAGATACGCAGTATTTT
TRBV21-1	TRBJ2-5	NA	NA	CASSKASGGETQYF	TGTGCCAGCAGCAAAGCGTCAGGGGGGGAGACCCAGTACTTC
TRBV5-4	TRBJ2-3	NA	NA	CASSPDRSTDTQYF	TGTGCCAGCAGCCCGGACAGATCCACAGATACGCAGTATTTT
TRBV3-1/TRBV3-2	TRBJ2-6	NA	TRBD1	CASRQRDRGVNMEITGANVLTF	TGTGCCAGCAGACAAAGGGACAGGGGTGTCAATATGGAGATAACTGGGGCCAACGTCCTGACTTTC
TRBV4-1	TRBJ1-3	once	TRBD1	CASSQIGTGGRNTIYF	TGCGCCAGCAGCCAGATTGGGACAGGGGGCCGAAACACCATATATTTT
TRBV27	TRBJ1-2	NA	TRBD1	CASSFRRQGIYNYGYTF	TGTGCCAGCAGTTTCCGGAGACAGGGAATCTATAACTATGGCTACACCTTC
TRBV6-1	TRBJ2-1	NA	TRBD2	CASSEAASGSYNEQFF	TGTGCCAGCAGTGAAGCTGCTAGCGGTTCCTACAATGAGCAGTTCTTC
TRBV19	TRBJ2-1	NA	NA	CASSDRGRNEQFF	TGTGCCAGTAGTGACCGGGGGAGGAATGAGCAGTTCTTC
TRBV19	TRBJ2-3	NA	TRBD2	CASNSGRAKTDTQYF	TGTGCCAGTAATAGCGGGAGGGCCAAGACAGATACGCAGTATTTT
TRBV28	TRBJ1-3	NA	NA	CASVRSFSGNTIYF	TGTGCCAGCGTGCGGTCCTTCTCTGGAAACACCATATATTTT
TRBV4-2	TRBJ1-3	few	NA	CASSQEDGSGNTIYF	TGTGCCAGCAGCCAGGAGGACGGCTCTGGAAACACCATATATTTT
TRBV6-6	TRBJ2-1	NA	TRBD2	CASGTSVDNEQFF	TGTGCCAGCGGGACTAGCGTCGACAATGAGCAGTTCTTC
TRBV19	TRBJ1-3	few	NA	CASLRTGLAYSGNTIYF	TGTGCCAGTCTCAGAACAGGGTTGGCTTACTCTGGAAACACCATATATTTT
TRBV5-6	TRBJ2-6	NA	TRBD1	CASSPITGTDGANVLTF	TGTGCCAGCAGTCCTATTACCGGGACAGATGGGGCCAACGTCCTGACTTTC